The 7 T cell receptor beta chains reported below all come from one sample, sequenced in a study of metastatic and nonmetastatic thyroid tumors. Prior to thyroid surgery, none of the patients had received any treatment. TCRdb re-called the PCR reads through MiXCR. The sample lists some 21,000 clones; about 20% were seen once. Sequencing was performed on tumor tissue. The receptor set was obtained from a female donor with papillary thyroid cancer or a benign thyroid nodule (not recorded which). Some clones in this sample may be carry-over from other donors' samples.

V is TRBV7-6 and J is TRBJ2-1; D remains unclear. The CDR3 totals 16 residues. V was cut by 1 base and J by 6 bases, with 16 bases left in between. CDR1 and CDR2 (germline): SGHVS, FNYEAQ. CDR3 bases: TGTGCCAGCAGCTTAGATTCAGACCCGGGCCGCAATGAGCAGTTCTTC. Residues: CASSLDSDPGRNEQFF.

The CDR3 region has the DNA TGTGCCAGCAGGCCCAGTGGCTGGTCCTACGAGCAGTACTTC. This codes for CASRPSGWSYEQYF. The gene calls are TRBV7-2 and TRBJ2-7; D is unresolved. Germline V lookup: CDR1 SGHTA, CDR2 FQGNSA. Trimming stripped 6 bases from V and 1 base from J, with 13 bases between. This CDR3 is built from 14 residues.

The table lists this clone with many counts. The rearrangement links TRBV19 to TRBJ2-2; D is unresolved. CDR3 size: 13 residues. V dropped 6 bases and J dropped 3 bases, with 8 bases sitting between them. Germline CDR1 LNHDA, CDR2 SQIVND (reference sequence). CDR3 loop: CASSPRDTGELFF. In DNA form, the CDR3 reads TGTGCCAGTAGCCCCAGAGACACCGGGGAGCTGTTTTTT.

This clone was seen more than once but under ten times. The chain combines TRBV10-3 with TRBJ2-7; 11 nucleotides agree with TRBD2. Germline V gene lookup returns CDR1 ENHRY and CDR2 SYGVKD. The CDR3 spans 15 residues. With 8 bases clipped from V and 6 bases from J, the junction kept 12 bases outside the gene matches. The CDR3 sequence: CAISDTSGRHGEQYF. Here the CDR3 DNA reads TGTGCCATCTCTGACACTAGCGGGAGACATGGCGAGCAGTACTTC.

Details on this clone: The CDR3 carries no conserved terminal phenylalanine or tryptophan, so it likely arises from a read error. This chain links TRBV7-2 with TRBJ2-2, with a tentative D call TRBD1 (5 bases). Germline CDR1 is SGHTA and CDR2 is FQGNSA. CDR3 length: 13 residues. In DNA form, the CDR3 reads TGTGTCAGCAGTACGACAGACACCGGGGAGCTGTTTTTA. It yields the protein CVSSTTDTGELFL.

The chain is built from TRBV20-1 and TRBJ2-3; D is unclear. There are 13 residues in the CDR3. The V and J ends lost 8 bases and 2 bases respectively, with 14 bases between them. Germline values: CDR1 DFQATT, CDR2 SNEGSKA (reference sequence). CDR3 residues: CSKSRFPTDTQYF. The DNA for the CDR3 is TGCAGTAAGTCCCGGTTTCCCACAGATACGCAGTATTTT.

This clone has at least ten counts. J is TRBJ2-2 and V is TRBV7-9, with TRBD1 as a possible D gene (6 bases). In germline, CDR1 is SEHNR, CDR2 FQNEAQ (reference sequence). This CDR3 has 13 residues. V lost 1 base and J 6 bases, leaving 6 bases between the germline ends. In nucleotides, the CDR3 is TGTGCCAGCAGCTTAGAGGGGGCCGGGGAGCTGTTTTTT. It yields the protein CASSLEGAGELFF.